The T cell receptor (beta chain) described here comes from a study of blood T cell repertoires in COVID-19. Study details: The United States, Italy and Spain supplied acute and convalescent COVID-19 samples. From T cells, B-cell-depleted T cells, or PBMCs came the material, which was cDNA or gDNA.

Per the study methods: Reference gene primer amplification gave estimated nucleated cell counts. Data came from immunoSEQ multiplex PCR; TCRdb stores just in-frame clones and leaves some out. The V and J calls and the clone size are those of that table, but D and trimming were determined from the DNA. This table holds around 300,000 clones, approximately 88% found once. As for this clone: The sample carries other DNA sequences with the same CDR3.

This CDR3 spans 13 amino acids. Germline CDR1 MNHEY, CDR2 SMNVEV (reference sequence). V gave up 6 bases and J gave up 0 bases, with 5 bases separating them. This sequence was found in a woman aged 40 to 50 who had recovered from COVID-19. The V and J genes are TRBV27 and TRBJ2-2; tentative D call: TRBD1 (5 bases). The source material was peripheral blood. CDR3 loop: CASRGPNTGELFF. The CDR3 coding sequence is TGTGCCAGCAGGGGGCCGAACACCGGGGAGCTGTTTTTT.